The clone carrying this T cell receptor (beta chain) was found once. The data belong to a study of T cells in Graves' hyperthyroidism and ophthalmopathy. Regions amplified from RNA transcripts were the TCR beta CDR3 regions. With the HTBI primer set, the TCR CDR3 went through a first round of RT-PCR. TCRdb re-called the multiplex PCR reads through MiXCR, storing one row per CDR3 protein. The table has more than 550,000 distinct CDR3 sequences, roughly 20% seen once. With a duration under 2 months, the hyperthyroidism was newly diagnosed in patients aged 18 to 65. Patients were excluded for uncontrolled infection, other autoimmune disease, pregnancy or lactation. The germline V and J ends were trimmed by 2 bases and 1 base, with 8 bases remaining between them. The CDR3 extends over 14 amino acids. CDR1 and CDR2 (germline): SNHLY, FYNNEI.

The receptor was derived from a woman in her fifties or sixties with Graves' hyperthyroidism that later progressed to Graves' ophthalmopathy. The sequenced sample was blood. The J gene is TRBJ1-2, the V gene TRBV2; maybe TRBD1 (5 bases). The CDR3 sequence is CASSEWQGNYGYTF. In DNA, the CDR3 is TGTGCCAGCAGTGAATGGCAGGGTAACTATGGCTACACCTTC.